This is a list of T cell receptor beta chains from one sample in a study of Ad26.COV2.S vaccination and SARS-CoV-2 variants. TCRdb keeps only in-frame clones here, not all; method: immunoSEQ multiplex PCR. The sample consists of around 400,000 clones, approximately 83% of them appearing once. The source was peripheral blood, collected in a trial of Ad26.COV2.S vaccine versus placebo. These receptors originate from a person aged 18-60 years who received the Ad26.COV2.S COVID-19 vaccine or a placebo. Each CDR3 is given with its conserved first and last residue. The order of the fields is J gene, V gene, clone size, D gene, CDR3 protein, CDR3 DNA. The D gene is left open where the match is weak. Where a row states a size, it is once, few, many or the class of an expanded clone; other rows omit it.

TRBJ1-6	TRBV6-2/TRBV6-3	NA	NA	CASSYGHSPLHF	TGTGCCAGCAGTTACGGTCATTCACCCCTCCACTTT
TRBJ2-3	TRBV5-6	once	NA	CASSYLTDTQYF	TGTGCCAGCAGCTATCTCACAGATACGCAGTATTTT
TRBJ2-3	TRBV18	few	NA	CASVQGLTDTQYF	TGTGCCAGCGTCCAGGGTCTCACAGATACGCAGTATTTT
TRBJ1-5	TRBV9	NA	NA	CASSVEAGNQPQHF	TGTGCCAGCAGCGTAGAGGCAGGAAATCAGCCCCAGCATTTT
TRBJ1-2	TRBV27	NA	TRBD1	CASSLTQGAGGYTF	TGTGCCAGCAGTTTAACACAGGGGGCGGGAGGCTACACCTTC
TRBJ2-7	TRBV6-5	NA	NA	CASSYSHKTYEQYF	TGTGCCAGCAGTTACTCACATAAAACCTACGAGCAGTACTTC
TRBJ1-6	TRBV6-7	NA	NA	CASKPTGSSDSPLHF	TGTGCCAGCAAACCAACAGGGTCGTCGGATTCACCCCTCCACTTT
TRBJ1-1	TRBV11-2	NA	TRBD1	CASSSWTGGTEAFF	TGTGCCAGCAGCTCTTGGACAGGGGGCACTGAAGCTTTCTTT
TRBJ2-6	TRBV2	few	TRBD1	CASREWTGGALSGANVLTF	TGTGCCAGCAGAGAATGGACAGGGGGCGCTTTGTCTGGGGCCAACGTCCTGACTTTC
TRBJ1-2	TRBV19	NA	NA	CASRSLSGDYGYTF	TGTGCCAGTAGGAGTCTTTCAGGGGACTATGGCTACACCTTC
TRBJ2-2	TRBV7-2	NA	NA	CASSFGTLNTGELFF	TGTGCCAGCAGCTTTGGGACACTGAACACCGGGGAGCTGTTTTTT
TRBJ1-6	TRBV7-6	NA	NA	CASSSTIPGAEGSPLHF	TGTGCCAGCAGCTCAACAATCCCCGGGGCAGAGGGTTCACCCCTCCACTTT
TRBJ1-2	TRBV6-1	once	TRBD1	CASSDQGEVTFF	TGTGCCAGCAGTGACCAGGGGGAGGTCACCTTCTTC
TRBJ2-5	TRBV3-1/TRBV3-2	NA	NA	CASSQDRGGGQETQYF	TGTGCCAGCAGCCAAGATCGAGGGGGGGGGCAGGAGACCCAGTACTTC
TRBJ1-1	TRBV5-1	few	TRBD1	CASSVGQGDTEAFF	TGCGCCAGCAGCGTTGGACAGGGTGACACTGAAGCTTTCTTT
TRBJ2-1	TRBV6-6	NA	NA	CASTDTYYNEQFF	TGTGCCAGCACCGACACCTATTACAATGAGCAGTTCTTC
TRBJ1-2	TRBV5-5	NA	NA	CASSLFYGYTF	TGTGCCAGCAGCTTGTTCTATGGCTACACCTTC
TRBJ1-1	TRBV6-5	NA	NA	CASSRGGSTEAFF	TGTGCCAGCAGTCGGGGGGGAAGCACTGAAGCTTTCTTT
TRBJ1-5	TRBV19	many	NA	CASSPDRVDQPQHF	TGTGCCAGTAGTCCGGACAGAGTAGATCAGCCCCAGCATTTT
TRBJ2-2	TRBV5-1	NA	NA	CASSILPEPGELFF	TGCGCCAGCAGCATTCTCCCAGAGCCCGGGGAGCTGTTTTTT
TRBJ2-7	TRBV4-1	NA	TRBD2	CASSQGLAGALAYEQYF	TGCGCCAGCAGCCAAGGACTAGCGGGAGCACTAGCCTACGAGCAGTACTTC
TRBJ2-7	TRBV11-3	NA	NA	CASSPFPEREQYF	TGTGCCAGCAGCCCATTTCCGGAACGCGAGCAGTACTTC
TRBJ1-2	TRBV4-3	NA	NA	CASSQDEGDDYGYTF	TGCGCCAGCAGCCAAGATGAGGGGGATGACTATGGCTACACCTTC
TRBJ2-5	TRBV4-1	NA	TRBD2	CASSQVAGGLKTQYF	TGCGCCAGCAGCCAAGTAGCGGGCGGCCTCAAGACCCAGTACTTC
TRBJ1-1	TRBV3-1/TRBV3-2	NA	NA	CASSPQGETEAFF	TGTGCCAGCAGCCCGCAAGGGGAAACTGAAGCTTTCTTT
TRBJ2-2	TRBV5-1	NA	TRBD2	CASSAGLAGTGELFF	TGCGCCAGCAGCGCGGGACTAGCGGGCACCGGGGAGCTGTTTTTT
TRBJ1-2	TRBV7-9	NA	TRBD1	CAPDKDRFYGYTF	TGTGCCCCGGATAAGGACAGGTTTTATGGCTACACCTTC
TRBJ1-5	TRBV27	NA	NA	CASSWGSNQPQHF	TGTGCCAGCAGTTGGGGTTCGAACCAGCCCCAGCATTTT
TRBJ2-4	TRBV5-1	once	TRBD2	CASSPKTSGGPIQYF	TGCGCCAGCAGCCCAAAAACTAGCGGGGGGCCCATTCAGTACTTC
TRBJ1-1	TRBV9	NA	NA	CASSQLQGEAFF	TGTGCCAGCAGCCAACTTCAGGGGGAAGCTTTCTTT
TRBJ1-5	TRBV4-1	NA	NA	CASSQERQGRGNQPQHF	TGCGCCAGCAGCCAAGAGAGGCAGGGAAGGGGCAATCAGCCCCAGCATTTT
TRBJ1-5	TRBV10-3	NA	NA	CAIRAAQGNQPQHF	TGTGCCATCCGAGCTGCACAGGGCAATCAGCCCCAGCATTTT
TRBJ2-4	TRBV5-1	NA	NA	CASALDLAKNIQYF	TGCGCCAGCGCTCTTGACCTAGCCAAAAACATTCAGTACTTC
TRBJ2-2	TRBV28	NA	TRBD1	CASSPTGDRDGELFF	TGTGCCAGCAGTCCCACGGGGGACAGGGACGGGGAGCTGTTTTTT
TRBJ1-5	TRBV6-6	NA	NA	CASSYSTSGQPQHF	TGTGCCAGCAGTTACTCGACATCCGGGCAGCCCCAGCATTTT
TRBJ2-3	TRBV2	NA	TRBD2	CASTQGAGGPDTQYF	TGTGCCAGCACCCAAGGGGCGGGGGGCCCAGATACGCAGTATTTT
TRBJ2-7	TRBV28	once	TRBD2	CASSFVAGAGEQYF	TGTGCCAGCAGTTTCGTAGCGGGAGCTGGCGAGCAGTACTTC
TRBJ1-5	TRBV30	NA	NA	CAWSVGQGPQPQHF	TGTGCCTGGAGTGTAGGGCAGGGTCCTCAGCCCCAGCATTTT
TRBJ2-7	TRBV5-6	NA	NA	CASSRVVAAGEQYF	TGTGCCAGCAGCCGGGTGGTGGCCGCGGGCGAGCAGTACTTC
TRBJ1-2	TRBV5-5	NA	NA	CASSLDRAGNYGYTF	TGTGCCAGCAGCTTGGACCGGGCTGGAAACTATGGCTACACCTTC
TRBJ1-1	TRBV3-1/TRBV3-2	NA	NA	CASSQGTNVRAFF	TGTGCCAGCAGCCAAGGGACAAACGTGCGCGCTTTCTTT
TRBJ1-1	TRBV5-1	NA	NA	CASSLEVQGQAFF	TGCGCCAGCAGCTTGGAGGTGCAGGGCCAAGCTTTCTTT
TRBJ1-3	TRBV2	NA	NA	CASGQQLSGNTIYF	TGTGCCAGTGGCCAGCAGCTCTCTGGAAACACCATATATTTT
TRBJ2-1	TRBV6-2/TRBV6-3	NA	TRBD2	CASSDLTSGEFF	TGTGCCAGCAGTGACTTGACTAGCGGGGAATTCTTC
TRBJ2-7	TRBV10-3	NA	TRBD2	CAISEGLAVYEQYF	TGTGCCATCAGTGAGGGTCTAGCGGTATACGAGCAGTACTTC
TRBJ2-1	TRBV4-3	NA	NA	CASSQGLGDYNEQFF	TGCGCCAGCAGCCAAGGACTAGGCGACTACAATGAGCAGTTCTTC
TRBJ2-1	TRBV11-1	NA	NA	CASSRDGYNEQFF	TGTGCCAGCAGCCGCGACGGGTACAATGAGCAGTTCTTC
TRBJ1-1	TRBV12-3/TRBV12-4	NA	NA	CASSLTAATEAFF	TGTGCCAGCAGCCTCACAGCAGCCACTGAAGCTTTCTTT
TRBJ2-3	TRBV11-2	NA	NA	CASRTTFRVLRADTQYF	TGTGCCAGCAGGACAACCTTCCGGGTCCTTCGAGCGGATACGCAGTATTTT
TRBJ1-1	TRBV5-6	once	NA	CASSFAGTEAFF	TGTGCCAGCAGCTTCGCGGGTACTGAAGCTTTCTTT
TRBJ2-5	TRBV10-3	once	NA	CAIGRRASDETQYF	TGTGCCATCGGGCGGCGAGCTAGCGATGAGACCCAGTACTTC
TRBJ1-5	TRBV4-1	NA	NA	CASSQVGFNQPQHF	TGCGCCAGCAGCCAAGTCGGGTTCAATCAGCCCCAGCATTTT
TRBJ2-5	TRBV5-1	NA	TRBD1	CASSLAGQRETQYF	TGCGCCAGCAGCTTGGCGGGACAGCGAGAGACCCAGTACTTC
TRBJ1-1	TRBV19	NA	NA	CASSALRGNTEAFF	TGTGCCAGTAGTGCCCTTCGGGGGAACACTGAAGCTTTCTTT
TRBJ1-6	TRBV27	NA	NA	CASSFIHSPLHF	TGTGCCAGCAGTTTTATACATTCACCCCTCCACTTT
TRBJ1-5	TRBV6-2/TRBV6-3	NA	TRBD1	CASSSNRGHEPQHF	TGTGCCAGCAGTTCCAACAGGGGGCATGAGCCCCAGCATTTT
TRBJ1-2	TRBV2	NA	NA	CASRRDGLILANYGYTF	TGTGCCAGCAGAAGGGACGGCCTTATTCTTGCTAACTATGGCTACACCTTC
TRBJ1-3	TRBV28	few	NA	CASSLLVPGNTIYF	TGTGCCAGCAGTTTATTAGTACCTGGAAACACCATATATTTT
TRBJ1-6	TRBV5-1	few	NA	CASSLVASGAAPLHF	TGCGCCAGCAGCTTGGTTGCTTCAGGGGCCGCACCCCTCCACTTT
TRBJ2-1	TRBV7-9	NA	TRBD1	CASSSRGQAMNEQFF	TGTGCCAGCAGCTCTAGGGGGCAAGCTATGAATGAGCAGTTCTTC